Following are 24 T cell receptor beta chains from one sample sequenced in a study of T-cell reconstitution after alpha-beta-depleted transplantation in children. Preparing the TCRbeta library involved the use of unique molecular identifiers. TCRdb analysed the PCR reads with MiXCR anew, one entry per CDR3 protein. The table shows around 600,000 distinct CDR3 sequences, with 10% to 13% occurring only once. The sample in question was PBMCs from the stem cell graft donor, obtained from the stem cell graft. The source is a human donor who donated a stem cell graft to a child with acute myeloid leukemia.

The chain couples TRBV6-2 or TRBV6-3 to TRBJ2-7; D call uncertain. From germline, CDR1 is MNHEY and CDR2 SVGEGT. The length of the CDR3 is 13 residues. V was trimmed by 4 bases and J by 0 bases, leaving 7 bases between them. Here the CDR3 reads CASSWSNSYEQYF. The CDR3, as DNA: TGTGCCAGCAGTTGGTCGAACTCCTACGAGCAGTACTTC.

The chain has TRBV4-3 and TRBJ2-2, with 8 bases that match TRBD1. The CDR3 consists of 14 residues. Germline CDR1 reads LGHNA; CDR2 reads YSLEER. V shed 3 bases and J 5 bases; nucleotides not matched to a gene: 2. Written as DNA, the CDR3 is TGCGCCAGCAGCCACCGACAGGGGACCGGGGAGCTGTTTTTT. Amino acids: CASSHRQGTGELFF.

In its sample, this clonotype was seen a few times. The CDR3 protein is CASSKISGGAEDEQFF. CDR3 in DNA: TGTGCCAGCAGTAAGATATCAGGGGGCGCTGAGGATGAGCAGTTCTTC. The chain is built from TRBV28 and TRBJ2-1, with 8 bases matching TRBD1. The CDR3 length is 16 residues. V was clipped by 5 bases and J by 8 bases; unmatched bases: 14. Per the germline V gene, CDR1 is MDHEN and CDR2 is SYDVKM.

This clonotype turned up a few times. The CDR3 reads CASSYGSRGERQPQHF. CDR3 DNA sequence: TGTGCCAGCAGTTACGGTTCGAGGGGGGAACGTCAGCCCCAGCATTTT. The chain uses TRBV28 and TRBJ1-5; tentative D call: TRBD1 (6 bases). V was cut by 4 bases and J by 6 bases, with 19 bases left in between. Germline assignment: CDR1 MDHEN and CDR2 SYDVKM. The CDR3 consists of 16 residues.

This clonotype appeared many times. The CDR3 spells CASSQSPTSLTGELFF. CDR3 in DNA: TGTGCCAGCAGCCAGTCCCCTACTAGCCTGACCGGGGAGCTGTTTTTT. The V and J genes are TRBV7-3 and TRBJ2-2; D perhaps matches TRBD2 (6 bases). Deletions cut 5 bases from V and 5 bases from J, with 18 bases between. Looked up from germline, CDR1 is SGHTA and CDR2 is FQGTGA. The CDR3 spans 16 residues.

This clonotype was observed a handful of times. The gene calls are TRBV3-1 and TRBJ2-1, with 7 positions matching TRBD2. The CDR3 contains 16 residues. Germline V gene lookup returns CDR1 LGHDT and CDR2 YNNKEL (reference sequence). The trim removed 4 bases at V and 5 bases at J, leaving 11 bases unmatched. This chain's CDR3 is CASSRLLGGSHNEQFF. The CDR3 DNA reads as TGTGCCAGCAGCCGCCTACTGGGCGGGAGTCACAATGAGCAGTTCTTC.

This clonotype has at least ten counts. The CDR3 DNA is TGTGCCAGCAGAGATTATGACACCTACCAAGAGACCCAGTACTTC. Translated, it gives CASRDYDTYQETQYF. This rearrangement joins TRBV4-2 to TRBJ2-5; no reliable D call. The CDR3 extends over 15 amino acids. V was trimmed by 6 bases and J by 0 bases, leaving 14 bases between them. Germline V gene lookup returns CDR1 LGHNA and CDR2 YNFKEQ.

Only a few counts were recorded for this clonotype. V is TRBV28 and J is TRBJ2-1; the D gene is possibly TRBD2 (6 bases). Per germline, CDR1 MDHEN and CDR2 SYDVKM. Trimming removed 7 bases from V and 8 bases from J, with 21 bases in between. This CDR3 contains 15 residues. The CDR3 sequence is CASTGAGNPLHEQFF. The DNA for the CDR3 is TGTGCCAGCACTGGGGCGGGAAATCCCCTCCATGAGCAGTTCTTC.

This clonotype was seen ten or more times. The chain combines TRBV12-3 or TRBV12-4 with TRBJ1-5, with TRBD1 matching over 9 bases. V gave up 5 bases and J gave up 7 bases; unmatched junction bases: 12. The CDR3 runs 16 residues. The CDR3 DNA is TGTGCCAGCAGTCCATCTTGGGACAGGGTCGGCCAGCCCCAGCATTTT. Translation gives CASSPSWDRVGQPQHF.

This clonotype has more than one count but fewer than ten. The rearrangement uses TRBV27 and TRBJ2-1; D not resolved. CDR3 length: 15 amino acids. From germline, CDR1 is MNHEY and CDR2 SMNVEV (reference sequence). V was trimmed by 7 bases and J by 4 bases, leaving 17 bases between them. The CDR3, as DNA: TGTGCCAGCACCCCATCCCCACCGTCATACAATGAGCAGTTCTTC. The encoded protein is CASTPSPPSYNEQFF.

The V gene is TRBV19, the J gene TRBJ2-1; 7 nucleotides agree with TRBD2. CDR1 is LNHDA and CDR2 is SQIVND in the germline V gene (reference sequence). V was pared by 10 bases and J by 0 bases, with 3 bases of the junction left unmatched. The CDR3 totals 13 residues. DNA of the CDR3: TGTGCCACACTAGCGCCCTCCTACAATGAGCAGTTCTTC. Translated: CATLAPSYNEQFF.

This clonotype was observed a few times. The J gene is TRBJ2-7, the V gene TRBV7-2; D could derive from TRBD1 or TRBD2 (5 bases each). The CDR3 sequence is 16 residues long. Trimming pared 5 bases from V and 3 bases from J, leaving 20 bases between. Germline CDR1 and CDR2: SGHTA and FQGNSA. The CDR3 sequence: CASSPGTAVLLYEQYF. Written as DNA, the CDR3 is TGTGCCAGCAGCCCGGGGACCGCTGTCCTCCTCTACGAGCAGTACTTC. The whole variable domain, filled in from reference TRBV7-2 and TRBJ2-7, reads GAGVSQSPSNKVTEKGKDVELRCDPISGHTALYWYRQSLGQGLEFLIYFQGNSAPDKSGLPSDRFSAERTGGSVSTLTIQRTQQEDSAVYLCASSPGTAVLLYEQYFGPGTRLTVT.

This clonotype was counted at least ten times. V is TRBV5-4 and J is TRBJ2-7; D tentatively reads TRBD1 or TRBD2 (6 bases each). The CDR3 is made up of 13 amino acids. Germline V gene sequence: CDR1 SGHNT, CDR2 YYREEE (reference sequence). Trimming took 2 bases from V and 7 from J, leaving 13 bases between them. This CDR3 is CASSLGGRREQYF. CDR3 nucleotides: TGTGCCAGCAGCTTAGGGGGGCGTAGGGAGCAGTACTTC.

This clonotype came up a few times. The chain employs TRBV15 and TRBJ2-5; 7 nucleotides align to TRBD1. The CDR3 is 15 amino acids. With V trimmed by 0 bases and J by 5 bases, 6 bases remained unmatched. Germline-derived CDR1 and CDR2 are LNHNV and YYDKDF (reference sequence). CDR3 sequence: CATSRDGTEEETQYF. The CDR3 region has the DNA TGTGCCACCAGCAGAGATGGGACAGAAGAGGAGACCCAGTACTTC.

Written as DNA, the CDR3 is TGTGCCAGCCAAAGGGACGGGGGTTACGAGCAGTACTTC. It yields the protein CASQRDGGYEQYF. This chain uses TRBV6-2 or TRBV6-3 with TRBJ2-7, with a tentative D call TRBD2 (6 bases). The CDR3 runs 13 residues. Deletions cut 8 bases from V and 4 bases from J, with 15 bases between. Germline values: CDR1 MNHEY, CDR2 SVGEGT.

There are a few counts of this clonotype. The CDR3 protein is CSAREAVLNYGYTF. The CDR3 bases are TGCAGTGCTAGAGAGGCAGTTCTTAACTATGGCTACACCTTC. The chain is built from TRBV20-1 and TRBJ1-2; D call uncertain. The CDR3 is made up of 14 amino acids. Germline CDR1 and CDR2: DFQATT and SNEGSKA (reference sequence). The V end lost 0 bases, the J end lost 1 base, and 9 bases lay between the germline ends.

This clonotype occurred many times. The gene calls are TRBV19 and TRBJ2-2; D unclear. The CDR3 contains 12 residues. The V and J ends lost 10 bases and 6 bases respectively, with 12 bases between them. Per the germline V gene, CDR1 is LNHDA and CDR2 is SQIVND (reference sequence). Written as DNA, the CDR3 is TGTGCCACCAGCGCTGGGGCCGGGGAGCTGTTTTTT. Its protein product is CATSAGAGELFF.

This clonotype was seen repeatedly, ten times or more. The genes are TRBV6-2 or TRBV6-3 and TRBJ2-1, with 9 positions matching TRBD2. The CDR3 spans 19 residues. Germline V gene lookup returns CDR1 MNHEY and CDR2 SVGEGT. With V trimmed by 4 bases and J by 5 bases, 18 bases remained unmatched. DNA of the CDR3: TGTGCCAGCAGTTCGCATGCCTTATGGGCTAGCGGGACCGACAATGAGCAGTTCTTC. Its protein product is CASSSHALWASGTDNEQFF.

This clonotype came up many times. This chain connects TRBV7-2 to TRBJ2-7; TRBD1 matches at 7 bases. The junction had 5 bases not matched to a gene; V was cut back by 3 bases and J by 3 bases. This CDR3 is built from 14 residues. Germline assignment: CDR1 SGHTA and CDR2 FQGNSA. The CDR3 bases are TGTGCCAGCAGCTTGACAGGGTTGGGCTACGAGCAGTACTTC. Its translation: CASSLTGLGYEQYF.

This chain uses TRBV4-2 with TRBJ2-2, with D possibly matching TRBD2 (5 bases). Trimming took 6 bases from V and 0 from J, leaving 17 bases between them. This CDR3 spans 17 amino acids. The germline CDR1 and CDR2 sequences are LGHNA and YNFKEQ. This CDR3 reads CASSPIGERTNTGELFF. CDR3 nucleotide sequence: TGTGCCAGCAGTCCGATCGGTGAGCGGACGAACACCGGGGAGCTGTTTTTT.

The table lists this clonotype with a few counts. The chain has TRBV29-1 and TRBJ1-5; D is unresolved. With 2 bases removed from V and 2 bases from J, the gap between germline ends came to 7 bases. From germline, CDR1 is SQVTM and CDR2 ANQGSEA. The CDR3 runs 13 residues. In DNA form, the CDR3 reads TGCAGCGTTGAAACTTCTGGCAATCAGCCCCAGCATTTT. It codes for CSVETSGNQPQHF. The complete variable domain, with remaining parts taken from reference TRBV29-1 and TRBJ1-5, reads SAVISQKPSRDICQRGTSLTIQCQVDSQVTMMFWYRQQPGQSLTLIATANQGSEATYESGFVIDKFPISRPNLTFSTLTVSNMSPEDSSIYLCSVETSGNQPQHFGDGTRLSIL.

This clonotype turned up a few times. The chain couples TRBV7-9 to TRBJ2-3; perhaps TRBD2 as D (6 bases). Germline CDR1 and CDR2: SEHNR and FQNEAQ (reference sequence). The V end was cut by 5 bases, the J end by 0 bases, with 18 bases between. The CDR3 length is 17 residues. CDR3 coding DNA: TGTGCCAGCAGCGGCTCGGGAGTCCGATATAGCACAGATACGCAGTATTTT. This gives the protein CASSGSGVRYSTDTQYF.

J is TRBJ1-2 and V is TRBV25-1, with D possibly matching TRBD1 (6 bases). Trimming stripped 7 bases from V and 7 bases from J, with 16 bases between. The CDR3 contains 13 residues. The germline V gene encodes CDR1 MGHDK and CDR2 SYGVNS. DNA of the CDR3: TGTGCCAGCACCGGGGGCCGCGTGGTTGGCTACACCTTC. It yields the protein CASTGGRVVGYTF.

This chain joins TRBV2 and TRBJ2-3; D not resolved. The CDR3 length is 12 residues. Germline loops: CDR1 SNHLY, CDR2 FYNNEI. Trimming cost V 6 bases and J 3 bases, with 7 bases left between them. The CDR3 protein is CASRAETDTQYF. CDR3 bases: TGTGCCAGCAGGGCAGAGACAGATACGCAGTATTTT.